This TCR beta chain was identified during a study of regulatory T cells in long-lasting Graves disease. Points on this clonotype: Its target is unknown.

Notes on the study in general: Newly diagnosed Graves' patients had higher TCR diversity than persistent ones. Sharing of public clonotypes was greater in persistent patients (under 3,000) than in new patients (around 890).

Time point specified: newly diagnosed GD, antithyroid drugs for less than 3 months. The TCR library was prepared using RNA isolated from PBMCs. Patients with Graves' disease were diagnosed by American Thyroid Association guidelines. Germline CDR1 reads SEHNR; CDR2 reads FQNEAQ (reference sequence). The V end was cut by 2 bases, the J end by 1 base, with 15 bases between. CDR3 length: 16 residues. With iRepertoire HTBI primers and Arm-PCR of CDR3 regions, TCR beta libraries were built. TCRdb itself ran the multiplex PCR reads through MiXCR, one entry per CDR3 protein. Of 540,000 or so distinct CDR3 sequences in the sample, about 13% were seen once. Separately, the same data were catalogued under a study of T cells in Graves' hyperthyroidism and ophthalmopathy. That work adds: Blood also held most thyroid clonotypes expanded beyond 0.001.

The TCR was taken from a man younger than 45 with Graves disease. The chain is built from TRBV7-9 and TRBJ2-7, with D perhaps TRBD1 or TRBD2 (6 bases each). The source was peripheral blood mononuclear cells (PBMCs), collected at new diagnosis, from a patient treated with antithyroid drugs. The CDR3 DNA reads TGTGCCAGCAGCTTAAAGGGGGGTCAGGATTCCTACGAGCAGTACTTC. Protein product: CASSLKGGQDSYEQYF. Full variable domain (rest looked up from reference TRBV7-9 and TRBJ2-7): DTGVSQNPRHKITKRGQNVTFRCDPISEHNRLYWYRQTLGQGPEFLTYFQNEAQLEKSRLLSDRFSAERPKGSFSTLEIQRTEQGDSAMYLCASSLKGGQDSYEQYFGPGTRLTVT.